This record looks at one T cell receptor beta chain sequence and its context. These gene names are mouse names. Other DNA sequences from this sample encode an identical CDR3 as well. The pooled cutaneous lymph node cells were sorted using several markers (CD4, CD8alpha, NKG2D, NKG2ACE and others). RNA, once extracted, was reverse transcribed into cDNA for use as the sequencing template. The protocol was immunoSEQ multiplex PCR, while the TCRdb copy is restricted to in-frame clones and leaves out a portion. This set yields 290,000 or so clones and no singletons; the top ten hold about 1.2%. The data were taken from a study of CD8+ T cells in alopecia areata. The receptor comes from a C3H/HeJ mouse with alopecia areata. This line is of MHC haplotype H2-k. Sequences were obtained from CD4+ T cells sorted from a lymph node.

Partial CDR3 DNA: TGCACCTGCAGTGCAGCTCAGGGCGGGTATGCT. It encodes CTCSAAQGGYA. The entire CDR3 protein is CTCSAAQGGYAEQFF. The chain joins TRBV1 to TRBJ2-1; a possible D gene is TRBD1 (5 bases). The sequence runs out 4 residues before the end of the CDR3; the remainder is reconstructed from the germline J gene. The CDR3 sequence is 15 residues long. Germline values: CDR1 NSQYPW, CDR2 LRSPGD (reference sequence). V shed 1 base and J shed 4 bases, with 11 bases lying between them.